The TCR beta chain described here comes from a study of blood T cell repertoires in COVID-19. In the study overall: Sites across the United States, Italy and Spain contributed samples from acute and convalescent COVID-19. Sources were T cells, B-cell-depleted T cells, or PBMCs; the material itself was cDNA or gDNA.

The method was immunoSEQ multiplex PCR; TCRdb's version includes in-frame clones alone and lacks a portion of them. Altogether 250,000 to 300,000 clones are present, approximately 81% being singletons, with the ten largest covering around 2.9%. The CDR3 is made up of 15 amino acids. V was pared by 4 bases and J by 4 bases, with 8 bases of the junction left unmatched. CDR1 MGHDK and CDR2 SYGVNS come from the germline V gene. The chain uses TRBV25-1 and TRBJ1-1; 8 bases match TRBD1. Sample: peripheral blood. This TCR came from a woman aged 55-75 years with active or convalescent COVID-19. CDR3 in DNA: TGTGCCAGCAGTGTGTTAAGGACAGGGTCCACTGAAGCTTTCTTT. Encoded protein: CASSVLRTGSTEAFF.